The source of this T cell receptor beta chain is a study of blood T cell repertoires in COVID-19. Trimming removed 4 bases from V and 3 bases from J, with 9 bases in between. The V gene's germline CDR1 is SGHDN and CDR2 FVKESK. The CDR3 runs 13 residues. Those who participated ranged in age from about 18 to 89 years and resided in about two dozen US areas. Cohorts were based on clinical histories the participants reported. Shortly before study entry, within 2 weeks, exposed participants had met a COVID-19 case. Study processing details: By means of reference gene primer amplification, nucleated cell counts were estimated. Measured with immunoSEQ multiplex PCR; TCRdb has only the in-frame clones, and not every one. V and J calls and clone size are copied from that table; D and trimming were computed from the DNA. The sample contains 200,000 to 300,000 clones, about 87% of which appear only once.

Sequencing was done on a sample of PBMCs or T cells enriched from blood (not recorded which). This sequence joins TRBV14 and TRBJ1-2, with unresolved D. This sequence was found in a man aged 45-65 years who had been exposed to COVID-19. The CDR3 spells CASSLQVDYGYTF. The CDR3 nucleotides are TGTGCCAGCAGCCTTCAGGTTGACTATGGCTACACCTTC.